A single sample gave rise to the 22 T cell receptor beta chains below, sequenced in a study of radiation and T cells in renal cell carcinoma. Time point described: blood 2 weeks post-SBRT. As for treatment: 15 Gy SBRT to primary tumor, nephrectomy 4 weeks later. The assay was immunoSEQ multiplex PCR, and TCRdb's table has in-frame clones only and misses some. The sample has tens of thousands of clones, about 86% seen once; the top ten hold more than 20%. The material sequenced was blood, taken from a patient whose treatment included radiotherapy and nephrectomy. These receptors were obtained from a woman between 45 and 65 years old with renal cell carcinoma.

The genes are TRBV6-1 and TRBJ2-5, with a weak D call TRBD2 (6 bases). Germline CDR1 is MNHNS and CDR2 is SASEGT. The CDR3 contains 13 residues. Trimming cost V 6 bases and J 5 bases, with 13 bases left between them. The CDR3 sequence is CASSTRAGETQYF. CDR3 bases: TGTGCCAGCAGCACCAGGGCGGGGGAGACCCAGTACTTC.

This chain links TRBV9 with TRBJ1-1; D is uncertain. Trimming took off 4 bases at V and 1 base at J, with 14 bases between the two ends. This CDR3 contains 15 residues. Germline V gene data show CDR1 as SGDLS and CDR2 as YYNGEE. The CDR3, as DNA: TGTGCCAGCAGCCCGTCCACTGACACGAACACTGAAGCTTTCTTT. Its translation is CASSPSTDTNTEAFF.

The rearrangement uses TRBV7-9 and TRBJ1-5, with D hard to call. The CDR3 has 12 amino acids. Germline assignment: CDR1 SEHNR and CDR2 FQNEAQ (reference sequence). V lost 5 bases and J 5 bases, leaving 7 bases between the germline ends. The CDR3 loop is CASSPLYQPQHF. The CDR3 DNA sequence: TGTGCCAGCAGCCCGCTATATCAGCCCCAGCATTTT.

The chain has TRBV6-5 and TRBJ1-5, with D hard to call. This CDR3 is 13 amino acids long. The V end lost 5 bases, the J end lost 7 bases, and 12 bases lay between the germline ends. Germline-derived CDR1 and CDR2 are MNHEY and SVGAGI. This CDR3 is CASSAEPDQPQHF. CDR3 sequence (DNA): TGTGCCAGCAGTGCCGAACCGGACCAGCCCCAGCATTTT.

Here the CDR3 DNA reads TGCGCCAGCAGCTTGCTGAAGGGGCAGCTTAACGGCTACACCTTC. Its translation is CASSLLKGQLNGYTF. The chain is built from TRBV5-1 and TRBJ1-2, with a possible D match to TRBD1 (5 bases). This CDR3 has 15 amino acids. Trimming took off 1 base at V and 8 bases at J, with 18 bases between the two ends. Germline loops: CDR1 SGHRS, CDR2 YFSETQ.

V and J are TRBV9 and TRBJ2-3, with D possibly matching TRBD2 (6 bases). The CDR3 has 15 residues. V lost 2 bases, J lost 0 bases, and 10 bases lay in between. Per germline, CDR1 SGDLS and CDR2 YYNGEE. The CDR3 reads CASSVIADSTDTQYF. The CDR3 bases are TGTGCCAGCAGCGTTATAGCGGATAGCACAGATACGCAGTATTTT.

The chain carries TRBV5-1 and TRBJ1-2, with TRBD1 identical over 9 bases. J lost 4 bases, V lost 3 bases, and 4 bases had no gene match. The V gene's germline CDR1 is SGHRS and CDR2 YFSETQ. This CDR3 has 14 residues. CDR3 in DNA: TGCGCCAGCAGCTCGGGACAGGGCGGCTATGGCTACACCTTC. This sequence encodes CASSSGQGGYGYTF. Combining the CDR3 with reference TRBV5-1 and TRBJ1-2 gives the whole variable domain KAGVTQTPRYLIKTRGQQVTLSCSPISGHRSVSWYQQTPGQGLQFLFEYFSETQRNKGNFPGRFSGRQFSNSRSEMNVSTLELGDSALYLCASSSGQGGYGYTFGSGTRLTVV.

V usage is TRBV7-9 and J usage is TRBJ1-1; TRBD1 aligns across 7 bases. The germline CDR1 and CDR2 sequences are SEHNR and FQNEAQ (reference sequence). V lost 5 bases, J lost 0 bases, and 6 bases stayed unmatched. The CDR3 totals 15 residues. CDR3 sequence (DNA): TGTGCCAGCAGCGTGGGACAGAGCATGAACACTGAAGCTTTCTTT. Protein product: CASSVGQSMNTEAFF.

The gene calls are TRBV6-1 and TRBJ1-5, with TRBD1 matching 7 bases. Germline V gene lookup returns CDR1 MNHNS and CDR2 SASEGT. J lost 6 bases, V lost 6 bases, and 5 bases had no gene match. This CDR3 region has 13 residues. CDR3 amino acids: CASSGTDPQPQHF. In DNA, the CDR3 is TGTGCCAGCAGCGGGACAGACCCTCAGCCCCAGCATTTT.

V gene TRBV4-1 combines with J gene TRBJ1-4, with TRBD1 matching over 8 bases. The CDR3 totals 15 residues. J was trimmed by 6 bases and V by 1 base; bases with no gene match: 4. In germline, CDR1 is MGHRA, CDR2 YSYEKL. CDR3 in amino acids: CASSQGVDRDEKLFF. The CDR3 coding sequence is TGCGCCAGCAGCCAAGGAGTGGACAGGGATGAAAAACTGTTTTTT.

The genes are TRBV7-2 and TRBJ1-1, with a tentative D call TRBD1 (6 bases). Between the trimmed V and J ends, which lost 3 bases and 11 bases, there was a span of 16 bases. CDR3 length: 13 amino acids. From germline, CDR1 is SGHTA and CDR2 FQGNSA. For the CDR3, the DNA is TGTGCCAGCAGCTTGGGGGCAGGAAGAGATGCTTTCTTT. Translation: CASSLGAGRDAFF.

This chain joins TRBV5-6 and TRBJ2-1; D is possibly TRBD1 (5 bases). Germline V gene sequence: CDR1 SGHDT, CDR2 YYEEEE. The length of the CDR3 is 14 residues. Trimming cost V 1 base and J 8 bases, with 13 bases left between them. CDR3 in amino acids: CASSLRRDRDEQFF. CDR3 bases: TGTGCCAGCAGCTTGCGCAGGGATAGGGATGAGCAGTTCTTC.

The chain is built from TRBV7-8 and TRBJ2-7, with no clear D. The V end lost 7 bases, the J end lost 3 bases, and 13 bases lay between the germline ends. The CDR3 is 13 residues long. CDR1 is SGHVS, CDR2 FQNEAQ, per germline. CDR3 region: CASMPGAFYEQYF. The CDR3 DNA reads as TGTGCCAGCATGCCAGGCGCCTTCTACGAGCAGTACTTC.

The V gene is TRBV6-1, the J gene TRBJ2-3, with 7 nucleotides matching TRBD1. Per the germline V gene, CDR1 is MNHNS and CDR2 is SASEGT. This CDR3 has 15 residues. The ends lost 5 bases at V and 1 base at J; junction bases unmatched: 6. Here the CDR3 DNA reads TGTGCCAGCAGTATTTACGACAGGGGCACAGATACGCAGTATTTT. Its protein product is CASSIYDRGTDTQYF.

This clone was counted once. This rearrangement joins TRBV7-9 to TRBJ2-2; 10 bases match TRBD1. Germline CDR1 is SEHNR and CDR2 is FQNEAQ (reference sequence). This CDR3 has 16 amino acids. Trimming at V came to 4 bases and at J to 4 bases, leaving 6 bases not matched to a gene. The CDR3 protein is CASSSSDRGITGELFF. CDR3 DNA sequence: TGTGCCAGCAGCTCTTCGGACAGGGGGATCACCGGGGAGCTGTTTTTT.

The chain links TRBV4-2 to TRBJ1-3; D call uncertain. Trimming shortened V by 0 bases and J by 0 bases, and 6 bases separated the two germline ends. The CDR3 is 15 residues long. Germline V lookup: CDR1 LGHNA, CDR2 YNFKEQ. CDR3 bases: TGTGCCAGCAGCCAAGATGCACTCTCTGGAAACACCATATATTTT. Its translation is CASSQDALSGNTIYF.

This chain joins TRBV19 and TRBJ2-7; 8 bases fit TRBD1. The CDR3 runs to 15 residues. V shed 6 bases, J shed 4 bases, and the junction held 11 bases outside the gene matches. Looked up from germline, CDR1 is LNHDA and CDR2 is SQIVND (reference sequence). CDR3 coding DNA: TGTGCCAGTAGGGGACAGGCCACGAGGCATTACGAGCAGTACTTC. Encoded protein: CASRGQATRHYEQYF.

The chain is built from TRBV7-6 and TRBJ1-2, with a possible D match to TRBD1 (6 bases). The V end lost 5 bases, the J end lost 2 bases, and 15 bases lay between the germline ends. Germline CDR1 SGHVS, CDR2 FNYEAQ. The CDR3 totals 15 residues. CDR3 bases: TGTGCCAGCAGCCCTCGGGGGGGCTTGAACTATGGCTACACCTTC. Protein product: CASSPRGGLNYGYTF.

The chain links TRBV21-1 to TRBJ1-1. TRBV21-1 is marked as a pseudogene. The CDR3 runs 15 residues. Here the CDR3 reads CASSPGRGSGTEAFF. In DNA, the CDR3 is TGTGCCAGCAGCCCGGGGAGGGGGTCGGGCACTGAAGCTTTCTTT.

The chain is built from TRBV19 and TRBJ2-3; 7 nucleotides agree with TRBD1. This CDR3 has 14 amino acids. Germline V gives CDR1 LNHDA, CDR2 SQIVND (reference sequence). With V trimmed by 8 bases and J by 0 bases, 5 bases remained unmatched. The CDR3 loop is CASRWDRSTDTQYF. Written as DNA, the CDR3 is TGTGCCAGTCGATGGGACAGAAGCACAGATACGCAGTATTTT.

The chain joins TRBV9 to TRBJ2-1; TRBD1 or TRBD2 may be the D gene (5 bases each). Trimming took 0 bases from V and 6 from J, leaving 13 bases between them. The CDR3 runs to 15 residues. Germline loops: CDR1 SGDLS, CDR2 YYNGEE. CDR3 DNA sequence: TGTGCCAGCAGCGTAGAGGCAGCTGGGACCAATGAGCAGTTCTTC. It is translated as CASSVEAAGTNEQFF.

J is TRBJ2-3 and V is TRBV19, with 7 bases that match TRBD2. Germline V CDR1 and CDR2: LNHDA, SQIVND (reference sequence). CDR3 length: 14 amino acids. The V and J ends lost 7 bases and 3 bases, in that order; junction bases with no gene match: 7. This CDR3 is CASNVRGTTDTQYF. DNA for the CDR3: TGTGCCAGTAACGTGCGGGGGACTACAGATACGCAGTATTTT.